The 28 T cell receptor beta chains reported below all come from one sample, sequenced in a study of T cell responses to AZD1222 COVID-19 vaccine. TCRdb keeps only in-frame clones here, not all; method: immunoSEQ multiplex PCR. The sample lists around 130,000 clones; roughly 92% were seen once. Material: peripheral blood, obtained on day 0 of AZD1222 vaccination. The origin of the receptors is an adult in good health.

This chain connects TRBV7-6 to TRBJ1-1; D is possibly TRBD1 (5 bases). V lost 3 bases and J 1 base, leaving 9 bases between the germline ends. CDR3 length equals 14 residues. Germline values: CDR1 SGHVS, CDR2 FNYEAQ. The CDR3 protein is CASSLIRGNTEAFF. The CDR3 bases are TGTGCCAGCAGCTTGATAAGGGGGAACACTGAAGCTTTCTTT.

This chain connects TRBV30 to TRBJ2-3; D uncertain. CDR1 is GTSNPN, CDR2 SVGIG, per germline (reference sequence). The V gene lost 5 bases and the J gene lost 1 base, with 16 bases spanning the gap. The CDR3 loop spans 15 amino acids. CDR3 protein: CAWGIGRTGTDTQYF. The CDR3 coding sequence is TGTGCCTGGGGGATAGGACGTACGGGCACAGATACGCAGTATTTT.

CDR3 DNA: TGTGCCAGCACAGAGGTCAGGGGCAATCAGCCCCAGCATTTT. Translated: CASTEVRGNQPQHF. The rearrangement links TRBV2 to TRBJ1-5, with D possibly TRBD1 on 5 matching bases. The CDR3 covers 14 residues. Germline CDR1 and CDR2: SNHLY and FYNNEI. Trimming shortened V by 7 bases and J by 2 bases, and 12 bases separated the two germline ends.

The rearrangement links TRBV6-5 to TRBJ1-5, with 7 bases aligning to TRBD1. V dropped 6 bases and J dropped 0; count of bases not matched to a gene: 5. The CDR3 is made up of 15 amino acids. Germline V gene data show CDR1 as MNHEY and CDR2 as SVGAGI. CDR3 region: CASSSTGNSNQPQHF. CDR3 coding DNA: TGTGCCAGCAGCTCGACAGGGAATAGCAATCAGCCCCAGCATTTT.

This chain uses TRBV11-2 with TRBJ2-1; unclear D gene. Germline-derived CDR1 and CDR2 are SGHAT and FQNNGV. The CDR3 covers 15 residues. Trimming removed 2 bases from V and 4 bases from J, with 12 bases in between. The CDR3 here is CASSLKASTYNEQFF. In DNA form, the CDR3 reads TGTGCCAGCAGCTTAAAGGCCAGTACATACAATGAGCAGTTCTTC.

This chain joins TRBV2 and TRBJ1-6; the match to TRBD1 covers 10 bases. V was clipped by 7 bases and J by 9 bases; unmatched bases: 9. CDR1 and CDR2 from the germline V gene are SNHLY and FYNNEI. CDR3 length: 15 residues. The CDR3 DNA reads TGTGCCAGCAAGACAGGGGGCGCCCAGAGTTCACCCCTCCACTTT. This gives the protein CASKTGGAQSSPLHF.

The chain employs TRBV30 and TRBJ1-2; no definite D call. Germline CDR1 and CDR2: GTSNPN and SVGIG (reference sequence). Trimming took 3 bases from V and 0 from J, leaving 8 bases between them. The CDR3 is 13 residues long. CDR3 residues: CAWRGIANYGYTF. DNA of the CDR3: TGTGCCTGGAGAGGGATCGCTAACTATGGCTACACCTTC.

This chain uses TRBV19 with TRBJ1-6; D gene ambiguous. From germline, CDR1 is LNHDA and CDR2 SQIVND (reference sequence). Trimming took off 4 bases at V and 5 bases at J, with 12 bases between the two ends. This CDR3 has 15 residues. The CDR3 bases are TGTGCCAGTAGTAGTTCCTCTGTGGATAATTCACCCCTCCACTTT. Translated: CASSSSSVDNSPLHF.

The chain employs TRBV5-1 and TRBJ2-2, with D perhaps TRBD1 (5 bases). CDR1 is SGHRS and CDR2 is YFSETQ in the germline V gene. Trimming took 4 bases from V and 8 from J, leaving 12 bases between them. The CDR3 runs 13 residues. The CDR3 spells CASSDRLSGELFF. DNA for the CDR3: TGCGCCAGCAGCGACAGACTCAGTGGGGAGCTGTTTTTT.

This clone has only a few counts. The genes are TRBV4-1 and TRBJ1-2; D remains unclear. The length of the CDR3 is 15 residues. Germline V gives CDR1 MGHRA, CDR2 YSYEKL. With 4 bases removed from V and 6 bases from J, the gap between germline ends came to 18 bases. The CDR3 nucleotides read TGCGCCAGCAGCCCTGGGCCACTTATGATGGATGGCTACACCTTC. Protein product: CASSPGPLMMDGYTF.

This chain joins TRBV18 and TRBJ1-1; no clear D. The germline CDR1 and CDR2 sequences are KGHSH and LQKENI. The CDR3 sequence is 15 residues long. Trimming pared 1 base from V and 0 bases from J, leaving 9 bases between. The CDR3 loop reads CASSPQAQMNTEAFF. The CDR3 nucleotides read TGTGCCAGCTCACCACAGGCACAGATGAACACTGAAGCTTTCTTT. The complete variable domain, with remaining parts taken from reference TRBV18 and TRBJ1-1, reads NAGVMQNPRHLVRRRGQEARLRCSPMKGHSHVYWYRQLPEEGLKFMVYLQKENIIDESGMPKERFSAEFPKEGPSILRIQQVVRGDSAAYFCASSPQAQMNTEAFFGQGTRLTVV.

The chain employs TRBV28 and TRBJ1-5, with D maybe TRBD1 (5 bases). The CDR3 is 16 amino acids. Germline lookup yields CDR1 MDHEN and CDR2 SYDVKM. The V end lost 6 bases, the J end lost 1 base, and 16 bases lay between the germline ends. CDR3 DNA: TGTGCCAGCAGGCAGGACATTGCTATCAGCAATCAGCCCCAGCATTTT. This sequence encodes CASRQDIAISNQPQHF.

V gene TRBV5-6 combines with J gene TRBJ2-7; weak D call: TRBD1 (6 bases). The CDR3 runs 14 residues. CDR1 is SGHDT, CDR2 YYEEEE, per germline. V was clipped by 2 bases and J by 2 bases, with 11 bases between them. The CDR3: CASSFGGHTYEQYF. CDR3 bases: TGTGCCAGCAGCTTTGGGGGACATACCTACGAGCAGTACTTC. The complete variable domain, with remaining parts taken from reference TRBV5-6 and TRBJ2-7, reads DAGVTQSPTHLIKTRGQQVTLRCSPKSGHDTVSWYQQALGQGPQFIFQYYEEEERQRGNFPDRFSGHQFPNYSSELNVNALLLGDSALYLCASSFGGHTYEQYFGPGTRLTVT.

The table lists this clone with a few counts. The chain links TRBV6-2 or TRBV6-3 to TRBJ2-5; 11 bases agree with TRBD2. With 5 bases clipped from V and 0 bases from J, the junction kept 2 bases outside the gene matches. The germline V gene has CDR1 MNHEY and CDR2 SVGEGT. CDR3 length equals 15 residues. The chain's CDR3 is CASSPGLADQETQYF. CDR3 nucleotide sequence: TGTGCCAGCAGTCCGGGACTAGCGGACCAAGAGACCCAGTACTTC.

V gene TRBV9 combines with J gene TRBJ2-1, with 8 bases identical to TRBD1. The junction had 9 bases not matched to a gene; V was cut back by 0 bases and J by 7 bases. Germline lookup yields CDR1 SGDLS and CDR2 YYNGEE. The CDR3 contains 16 residues. CDR3 amino acids: CASSVVGGTGVNEQFF. The CDR3 coding sequence is TGTGCCAGCAGCGTAGTTGGAGGGACAGGAGTGAATGAGCAGTTCTTC.

The V gene is TRBV19, the J gene TRBJ2-1, with 12 bases lining up with TRBD2. The CDR3 length is 15 residues. Germline V gene data show CDR1 as LNHDA and CDR2 as SQIVND (reference sequence). The V and J ends lost 7 bases and 6 bases, in that order; junction bases with no gene match: 7. Here the CDR3 DNA reads TGTGCCAGTACCCCTAAACTAGCGGGAGGCAATGAGCAGTTCTTC. Translated, it gives CASTPKLAGGNEQFF.

The V gene is TRBV5-1, the J gene TRBJ1-1; no firm D call. The CDR3 covers 13 residues. From germline, CDR1 is SGHRS and CDR2 YFSETQ. V lost 4 bases and J lost 1, with 8 bases in between. CDR3 amino acids: CASSGVRNTEAFF. CDR3 bases: TGCGCCAGCAGCGGTGTCAGGAACACTGAAGCTTTCTTT.

The chain employs TRBV28 and TRBJ2-7; D perhaps matches TRBD2 (6 bases). The V end lost 4 bases, the J end lost 4 bases, and 20 bases lay between the germline ends. CDR1 and CDR2 from the germline V gene are MDHEN and SYDVKM. The CDR3 has 16 residues. CDR3 coding DNA: TGTGCCAGCAGTTCAAGCCGGGACTCCTTCTTGTACGAGCAGTACTTC. It yields the protein CASSSSRDSFLYEQYF.

The rearrangement uses TRBV4-3 and TRBJ2-7, with a possible D match to TRBD1 (6 bases). Germline values: CDR1 LGHNA, CDR2 YSLEER. The CDR3 runs 16 residues. Trimming took 1 base from V and 7 from J, leaving 20 bases between them. This CDR3 reads CASSQAALTGSMEQYF. DNA of the CDR3: TGCGCCAGCAGCCAAGCGGCCTTAACAGGGTCAATGGAGCAGTACTTC.

This chain uses TRBV13 with TRBJ1-2; 8 bases map to TRBD1. The germline CDR1 and CDR2 sequences are PRHDT and FYEKMQ (reference sequence). Unmatched junction bases numbered 13, after V lost 4 bases and J lost 3 bases. CDR3 length: 17 amino acids. DNA for the CDR3: TGTGCCAGCAGCTCCGGACAGGGAATTTATGGGGACTATGGCTACACCTTC. Translated: CASSSGQGIYGDYGYTF.

The chain is built from TRBV7-6 and TRBJ2-5, with 9 bases aligning to TRBD2. Germline V gene lookup returns CDR1 SGHVS and CDR2 FNYEAQ. V dropped 6 bases and J dropped 7; count of bases not matched to a gene: 12. This CDR3 spans 15 amino acids. The CDR3 bases are TGTGCCAGCAGTCCCAAATCTAGCGGGGTTAGGACCCAGTACTTC. It specifies CASSPKSSGVRTQYF.

The chain employs TRBV28 and TRBJ1-5, with a possible D match to TRBD1 (6 bases). The V end lost 3 bases, the J end lost 3 bases, and 12 bases lay between the germline ends. Germline assignment: CDR1 MDHEN and CDR2 SYDVKM. CDR3 length: 15 residues. CDR3 residues: CASSFLQGINQPQHF. The CDR3 coding sequence is TGTGCCAGCAGTTTCCTACAGGGAATCAATCAGCCCCAGCATTTT. The full variable domain, with the rest looked up from reference TRBV28 and TRBJ1-5, is DVKVTQSSRYLVKRTGEKVFLECVQDMDHENMFWYRQDPGLGLRLIYFSYDVKMKEKGDIPEGYSVSREKKERFSLILESASTNQTSMYLCASSFLQGINQPQHFGDGTRLSIL.

The gene calls are TRBV6-5 and TRBJ1-2; D gene uncertain. This CDR3 contains 15 residues. Between the trimmed V and J ends, which lost 4 bases and 7 bases, there was a span of 19 bases. Germline CDR1 MNHEY, CDR2 SVGAGI. CDR3: CASSFNREFWGGYTF. Written as DNA, the CDR3 is TGTGCCAGCAGTTTCAACCGGGAGTTTTGGGGTGGCTACACCTTC.

J is TRBJ1-2 and V is TRBV19; 11 nucleotides line up with TRBD1. Per germline, CDR1 LNHDA and CDR2 SQIVND (reference sequence). Trimming removed 5 bases from V and 4 bases from J; junction bases left unmatched: 3. The CDR3 totals 14 residues. This CDR3 is CASSPGTGGYGYTF. CDR3 in DNA: TGTGCCAGTAGTCCCGGGACAGGGGGCTATGGCTACACCTTC.

The chain uses TRBV6-2 or TRBV6-3 and TRBJ1-1; no reliable D call. In germline, CDR1 is MNHEY, CDR2 SVGEGT. V shed 6 bases and J shed 3 bases, with 20 bases lying between them. The length of the CDR3 is 16 residues. The CDR3 region has the DNA TGTGCCAGCAGCGCGTCTACCTGGGAAAGGGACACTGAAGCTTTCTTT. This encodes CASSASTWERDTEAFF.

V gene TRBV4-2 combines with J gene TRBJ2-7; 11 positions match TRBD2. The V segment lost 4 bases and the J segment 2 bases; nucleotides outside the gene matches: 7. The CDR3 totals 16 residues. Germline CDR1 is LGHNA and CDR2 is YNFKEQ. DNA of the CDR3: TGTGCCAGCAGCCTATCTGGGACTAGCGGCCCCTACGAGCAGTACTTC. Translating it yields CASSLSGTSGPYEQYF.

As DNA, the CDR3 is TGTGCCACCAGTGATTTGGGCCCGGCCGGTGAGCAGTTCTTC. It encodes CATSDLGPAGEQFF. V gene TRBV24-1 combines with J gene TRBJ2-1; D gene ambiguous. The CDR3 sequence is 14 residues long. The germline V gene encodes CDR1 KGHDR and CDR2 SFDVKD. Trimming stripped 0 bases from V and 9 bases from J, with 11 bases between.

This rearrangement joins TRBV4-3 to TRBJ2-2; TRBD2 aligns across 16 bases. With 2 bases clipped from V and 6 bases from J, the junction kept 6 bases outside the gene matches. The CDR3 extends over 18 amino acids. CDR1 is LGHNA, CDR2 YSLEER, per germline. The CDR3 sequence: CASSQLGLAGGQAGELFF. DNA for the CDR3: TGCGCCAGCAGCCAATTGGGACTAGCGGGAGGGCAGGCCGGGGAGCTGTTTTTT.